This TCR beta chain comes out of a study of T cell repertoires in cytomegalovirus infection. On the study more broadly: Used in the study were CMV epitopes, some recently identified and HLA-C-restricted, others well-studied and HLA-B-restricted.

Findings of the study overall: Public TCR beta family frequency separated CMV-and-HLA carriers, including in an independent cohort.

The germline V gene has CDR1 SGHRS and CDR2 YFSETQ. Trimming cost V 2 bases and J 4 bases, with 10 bases left between them. This CDR3 has 14 amino acids. As regards this clonotype: Its antigen is unknown.

MiXCR was run by TCRdb on the reads, yielding one entry per CDR3 protein. The sample carries about 830,000 distinct CDR3 sequences, approximately 32% recorded once. The receptor's source is a human donor in good health (CMV status not recorded). Some clones in this sample may be carry-over from other donors' samples. This rearrangement joins TRBV5-1 to TRBJ2-1, with D tentatively TRBD1 (6 bases). The specimen comprised cultured CD8+ T cells from PBMCs, sampled from culture after CMV antigen stimulation. The CDR3 reads CASSFTDRYNEQFF. CDR3 DNA: TGCGCCAGCAGCTTTACAGACAGGTACAATGAGCAGTTCTTC.